In this sample, the clone carrying this T cell receptor beta chain is large (0.1 to 1%). What it binds is unknown. TRBV12-4/TRBJ1-2 clonotypes were amplified with adaptor-ligated barcode primers. MiXCR, run by TCRdb on the multiplex PCR reads, gives a single entry per CDR3 protein. The repertoire consists of about 230 distinct CDR3 sequences, with 6% to 7% occurring once and the leading ten covering roughly 35%. Naive CD4+ T cells were purified with Tregs depleted by CD25. V was trimmed by 5 bases and J by 5 bases, leaving 18 bases between them. The CDR3 runs 15 residues. Whole-study results and caveats: Under 2.2% of tumor Treg sequences matched blood Tregs or memory cells. Tumor-infiltrating Treg TCR alpha and beta sequences overlapped most with tumor naive CD4+ T cells, then blood naive. The TCR gene usage of tumor memory CD4+ T cells clustered together with blood and lymph node memory CD4+ cells and with lymph node naive CD4+ cells.

The origin of this receptor is a female donor with breast cancer. Sequenced input: tumor-infiltrating naive CD4+ T cells sorted from the breast tumor. Subset meaning: naive CD4+ T cells, CD4+CD45RA+CD25-. This chain links TRBV12-3 or TRBV12-4 with TRBJ1-2, with a tentative D call TRBD1 (5 bases). The CDR3 protein is CASSGPRSRTYGYTF. CDR3 bases: TGTGCCAGCAGTGGCCCCAGAAGTCGGACATATGGCTACACCTTC.